In this sample, the clone carrying this T cell receptor beta chain turned up a few times. Its antigen is undetermined. The CDR3 contains 16 residues. V was pared by 2 bases and J by 2 bases, with 13 bases between. TCRdb re-analysed the reads in MiXCR, keeping a single row per CDR3 protein. The sample lists some 450,000 distinct CDR3 sequences, roughly 30% occurring once. The data are from a study of T cell repertoires in cytomegalovirus infection. For the study at large: A matching HLA type, together with CMV infection, was signaled by public TCR beta signatures. Overall study results and limits: Using cumulative public TCR beta family frequency, the authors identified those who carried CMV together with the relevant HLA. HLA-C-restricted CMV-specific TCR beta clonotypes were dominant in the ex vivo response.

This TCR derives from a human donor in good health (CMV status not recorded). Some clones in this sample may be carry-over from other donors' samples. Sequenced input: PBMCs. This rearrangement joins TRBV12-3 or TRBV12-4 to TRBJ1-5; D unclear. This chain's CDR3 is CASSLREGRGNQPQHF. For the CDR3, the DNA is TGTGCCAGCAGTTTAAGGGAGGGTAGGGGCAATCAGCCCCAGCATTTT.